The 21 T cell receptor beta chains below all came from one sample that was sequenced in a study of PD-L1 blockade in urothelial cancer (dated 2017 in TCRdb). Libraries were constructed by the immunoSEQ multiplex PCR assay. TCRdb provides this immuneACCESS table in a form limited to in-frame rearrangements. Some clones are lacking; in checked studies, under half of them reflect an unresolved V gene, and why the rest are absent is not known. The sample data list about 90,000 clones, and roughly 85% of these were observed just once. The top ten clonotypes cover roughly 8% of the sample. The label giving this sample's time point can be read as: peripheral blood 6 weeks after treatment start. The sample in question was PBMCs, obtained around atezolizumab (anti-PD-L1) treatment. The receptors here all came from an older man with urothelial cancer.

The chain has TRBV6-6 and TRBJ1-1, with D possibly matching TRBD1 (5 bases). This CDR3 region has 12 residues. Germline CDR1 is MNHNY and CDR2 is SVGAGI (reference sequence). V gave up 2 bases and J gave up 7 bases, with 8 bases separating them. CDR3 sequence reads: CASSYSQGEAFF. CDR3 nucleotides: TGTGCCAGCAGTTACAGCCAGGGTGAAGCTTTCTTT.

The chain couples TRBV18 to TRBJ1-2; 8 nucleotides line up with TRBD1. The ends lost 6 bases at V and 6 bases at J; junction bases unmatched: 12. This CDR3 has 15 amino acids. Germline V gives CDR1 KGHSH, CDR2 LQKENI. The CDR3 bases are TGTGCCAGCTCCGAAATCGGTGACAGGGGTCATGGCTACACCTTC. This codes for CASSEIGDRGHGYTF. The complete variable domain, with remaining parts taken from reference TRBV18 and TRBJ1-2, reads NAGVMQNPRHLVRRRGQEARLRCSPMKGHSHVYWYRQLPEEGLKFMVYLQKENIIDESGMPKERFSAEFPKEGPSILRIQQVVRGDSAAYFCASSEIGDRGHGYTFGSGTRLTVV.

This sequence joins TRBV19 and TRBJ1-6, with D perhaps matching TRBD1 (6 bases). From germline, CDR1 is LNHDA and CDR2 SQIVND (reference sequence). V was clipped by 7 bases and J by 6 bases, with 13 bases between them. CDR3 length equals 14 residues. The CDR3 DNA is TGTGCCAGTACCAGGGGAAACCTTAATTCACCCCTCCACTTT. Its translation is CASTRGNLNSPLHF.

The V call is TRBV5-1, the J call TRBJ2-7; D may be TRBD2 (5 bases). The CDR3 is 13 amino acids. Germline CDR1 is SGHRS and CDR2 is YFSETQ. Trimming cost V 4 bases and J 2 bases, with 10 bases left between them. This CDR3 reads CASSPDGTYEQYF. Here the CDR3 DNA reads TGCGCCAGCAGCCCGGACGGGACCTACGAGCAGTACTTC.

This clone turned up a few times. This chain joins TRBV7-2 and TRBJ2-7; TRBD2 might be the D (5 bases). CDR3 size: 15 residues. Germline lookup yields CDR1 SGHTA and CDR2 FQGNSA. The ends were cut back, 5 bases at V and 2 bases at J, with 16 bases in the middle. Written as DNA, the CDR3 is TGTGCCAGCAGCCAAACCGGGGTAGGGCCCTACGAGCAGTACTTC. It codes for CASSQTGVGPYEQYF.

The gene calls are TRBV7-6 and TRBJ2-2; 7 bases map to TRBD1. Germline V gene data show CDR1 as SGHVS and CDR2 as FNYEAQ. Germline trimming cut 4 bases from V and 3 bases from J; bases unmatched to any gene: 5. This CDR3 is 15 amino acids long. CDR3 bases: TGTGCCAGCAGCTCCCGACAGGGATACACCGGGGAGCTGTTTTTT. Translated: CASSSRQGYTGELFF.

A single count supports this clone. This sequence joins TRBV5-6 and TRBJ2-7; D may be TRBD1 (6 bases). V lost 0 bases and J 11 bases, leaving 12 bases between the germline ends. The CDR3 runs 12 residues. The germline V gene has CDR1 SGHDT and CDR2 YYEEEE. The CDR3 protein is CASSLATGRKYF. The CDR3, as DNA: TGTGCCAGCAGCTTGGCCACAGGGCGAAAGTACTTC.

This clone was counted a few times. The rearrangement links TRBV5-5 to TRBJ2-7; 12 bases match TRBD2. Germline V gene sequence: CDR1 SGHKS, CDR2 YYEKEE (reference sequence). V dropped 4 bases and J dropped 0; count of bases not matched to a gene: 5. This CDR3 is 16 amino acids long. CDR3: CASSVTSGGSSYEQYF. CDR3 nucleotide sequence: TGTGCCAGCAGCGTGACTAGCGGGGGAAGCTCCTACGAGCAGTACTTC.

The rearrangement links TRBV7-2 to TRBJ2-1, with D perhaps matching TRBD2 (6 bases). This CDR3 is built from 16 residues. Germline-derived CDR1 and CDR2 are SGHTA and FQGNSA. V lost 1 base and J 2 bases, leaving 12 bases between the germline ends. The CDR3 nucleotides are TGTGCCAGCAGCTTAGTGGGCGGAGGGACCTACAATGAGCAGTTCTTC. Residues: CASSLVGGGTYNEQFF. The complete variable domain, with remaining parts taken from reference TRBV7-2 and TRBJ2-1, reads GAGVSQSPSNKVTEKGKDVELRCDPISGHTALYWYRQSLGQGLEFLIYFQGNSAPDKSGLPSDRFSAERTGGSVSTLTIQRTQQEDSAVYLCASSLVGGGTYNEQFFGPGTRLTVL.

This clone has only a few counts. The chain combines TRBV5-6 with TRBJ2-1; 7 nucleotides line up with TRBD2. The germline V gene has CDR1 SGHDT and CDR2 YYEEEE. The CDR3 runs to 13 residues. V lost 4 bases and J lost 8; bases outside the gene matches: 6. The CDR3 loop reads CASSPRTSHEQFF. The CDR3 DNA reads as TGTGCCAGCAGCCCGAGGACTAGTCATGAGCAGTTCTTC.

The chain joins TRBV2 to TRBJ2-5; D is unclear. This CDR3 has 13 residues. In germline, CDR1 is SNHLY, CDR2 FYNNEI. Trimming stripped 0 bases from V and 1 base from J, with 3 bases between. CDR3 loop: CASSEARQETQYF. CDR3 in DNA: TGTGCCAGCAGTGAAGCGCGCCAAGAGACCCAGTACTTC. The full variable domain, rest sourced from reference TRBV2 and TRBJ2-5, is EPEVTQTPSHQVTQMGQEVILRCVPISNHLYFYWYRQILGQKVEFLVSFYNNEISEKSEIFDDQFSVERPDGSNFTLKIRSTKLEDSAMYFCASSEARQETQYFGPGTRLLVL.

The rearrangement links TRBV28 to TRBJ2-1; 8 bases match TRBD2. From germline, CDR1 is MDHEN and CDR2 SYDVKM. Germline trimming cut 3 bases from V and 6 bases from J; bases unmatched to any gene: 10. This CDR3 is built from 16 residues. In nucleotides, the CDR3 is TGTGCCAGCAGTTTTCGGTCGGGAGGGCCCGGCAATGAGCAGTTCTTC. Protein product: CASSFRSGGPGNEQFF. Looking up the rest from reference TRBV28 and TRBJ2-1 gives the full variable domain: DVKVTQSSRYLVKRTGEKVFLECVQDMDHENMFWYRQDPGLGLRLIYFSYDVKMKEKGDIPEGYSVSREKKERFSLILESASTNQTSMYLCASSFRSGGPGNEQFFGPGTRLTVL.

This clone was counted once. V gene TRBV2 combines with J gene TRBJ1-5, with TRBD1 matching over 7 bases. Germline values: CDR1 SNHLY, CDR2 FYNNEI. V dropped 4 bases and J dropped 6; count of bases not matched to a gene: 9. The CDR3 loop spans 15 amino acids. Written as DNA, the CDR3 is TGTGCCAGCAGTGTACAGGGGTTGGGGATTCAGCCCCAGCATTTT. This codes for CASSVQGLGIQPQHF.

The chain couples TRBV9 to TRBJ2-3, with 10 positions matching TRBD2. The J segment lost 6 bases and the V segment lost 3 bases, leaving 4 bases of the junction unmatched. This CDR3 contains 14 residues. Germline loops: CDR1 SGDLS, CDR2 YYNGEE. CDR3: CASSALAGGDTQYF. DNA of the CDR3: TGTGCCAGCAGCGCCTTAGCGGGGGGTGATACGCAGTATTTT.

The V call is TRBV19, the J call TRBJ1-4; D uncertain. Germline CDR1 LNHDA, CDR2 SQIVND (reference sequence). V shed 6 bases and J shed 0 bases, with 11 bases lying between them. CDR3 length: 15 residues. The CDR3 loop reads CASSVTDATNEKLFF. The CDR3, as DNA: TGTGCCAGTAGCGTAACAGATGCAACTAATGAAAAACTGTTTTTT.

This clone has more than one count but fewer than ten. This chain links TRBV11-2 with TRBJ2-7; 9 bases match TRBD2. Germline V CDR1 and CDR2: SGHAT, FQNNGV. The CDR3 is 15 residues long. The V segment lost 5 bases and the J segment 3 bases; nucleotides outside the gene matches: 8. The CDR3 loop reads CASSPPLAGLYEQYF. In nucleotides, the CDR3 is TGTGCCAGCAGCCCCCCCCTAGCGGGACTCTACGAGCAGTACTTC.

The chain recombines TRBV11-3 with TRBJ2-5, with TRBD1 matching over 7 bases. The CDR3 contains 15 residues. J lost 0 bases, V lost 0 bases, and 1 base had no gene match. Germline V lookup: CDR1 SGHNT, CDR2 YENEEA. The CDR3 DNA is TGTGCCAGCAGCTTAGACGGACAGGACCAAGAGACCCAGTACTTC. Its translation is CASSLDGQDQETQYF.

Concerning this clone itself: A junction boundary mismatches the germline segment, possibly from a read error. The chain links TRBV27 to TRBJ1-4; D is undetermined. The CDR3 contains 10 residues. Germline V gene lookup returns CDR1 MNHEY and CDR2 SMNVEV (reference sequence). This CDR3 reads CASSVIGRSF. The CDR3, as DNA: TGTGCCAGCAGCGTGATAGGGAGGTCTTTT.

This clone appeared a few times. J is TRBJ1-4 and V is TRBV6-1; no clear D gene. Per germline, CDR1 MNHNS and CDR2 SASEGT. The CDR3 length is 15 residues. Trimming removed 5 bases from V and 6 bases from J, with 16 bases in between. CDR3 DNA sequence: TGTGCCAGCAGTCTCGGTGGGAGACGGGATGAAAAACTGTTTTTT. Its protein is CASSLGGRRDEKLFF.

The chain is built from TRBV11-1 and TRBJ2-1; 11 bases agree with TRBD2. The CDR3 runs to 17 residues. V dropped 5 bases and J dropped 3; count of bases not matched to a gene: 9. From germline, CDR1 is SGHAT and CDR2 FQDESV (reference sequence). CDR3: CASSQTGTSGSYNEQFF. The CDR3 coding sequence is TGTGCCAGCAGCCAGACCGGGACTAGCGGAAGCTACAATGAGCAGTTCTTC.

The chain is built from TRBV5-1 and TRBJ1-6; no reliable D call. Germline V gives CDR1 SGHRS, CDR2 YFSETQ. V lost 0 bases and J 7 bases, leaving 5 bases between the germline ends. This CDR3 is 13 amino acids long. CDR3 sequence reads: CASSLDVNSPLHF. CDR3 nucleotides: TGCGCCAGCAGCTTGGATGTAAATTCACCCCTCCACTTT.